This is a list of T cell receptor beta chains from one sample in a study of cytomegalovirus exposure and HLA in healthy donors. Profiled with immunoSEQ multiplex PCR; TCRdb holds only in-frame clones, not every one. The table lists about 100,000 clones, roughly 80% of them singletons. Sequenced: PBMCs. These receptors were obtained from a man aged 50 to 60 in good health and CMV-seropositive. The CDR3 runs from the conserved cysteine through the conserved F or W. The order of the fields is V gene, J gene, CDR3 length, CDR3 protein.

V gene: TRBV6-5; J gene: TRBJ1-6; CDR3 length: 14; CDR3 protein: CASSLGTGGAALHF
V gene: TRBV2; J gene: TRBJ1-5; CDR3 length: 15; CDR3 protein: CASTRDRVGNQPQHF
V gene: TRBV6-4; J gene: TRBJ2-1; CDR3 length: 15; CDR3 protein: CASSYSGGANNEQFF
V gene: TRBV30; J gene: TRBJ2-2; CDR3 length: 14; CDR3 protein: CAWSISGRTGELFF
V gene: TRBV11-2; J gene: TRBJ2-7; CDR3 length: 15; CDR3 protein: CASSSAGGPVYEQYF
V gene: TRBV9; J gene: TRBJ1-4; CDR3 length: 15; CDR3 protein: CASSVQGATNEKLFF
V gene: TRBV7-9; J gene: TRBJ2-2; CDR3 length: 14; CDR3 protein: CASSLGRSTGELFF
V gene: TRBV27; J gene: TRBJ1-4; CDR3 length: 13; CDR3 protein: CASRDGTSEKLFF
V gene: TRBV7-3; J gene: TRBJ1-4; CDR3 length: 17; CDR3 protein: CASSLGTGGLLCEKLFF
V gene: TRBV6-1; J gene: TRBJ2-5; CDR3 length: 12; CDR3 protein: CASSEEGPQQYF
V gene: TRBV4-3; J gene: TRBJ1-1; CDR3 length: 15; CDR3 protein: CASSQDSGDNTEAFF
V gene: TRBV27; J gene: TRBJ2-3; CDR3 length: 15; CDR3 protein: CASSFYSLSSDTQYF
V gene: TRBV15; J gene: TRBJ1-2; CDR3 length: 16; CDR3 protein: CATSRDSISGRYGYPF
V gene: TRBV5-6; J gene: TRBJ2-3; CDR3 length: 14; CDR3 protein: CASRRTGTTDTQYF
V gene: TRBV5-1; J gene: -; CDR3 length: 14; CDR3 protein: CASSPGTGGYEQYF
V gene: TRBV27; J gene: TRBJ1-2; CDR3 length: 12; CDR3 protein: CASSFGGNGYTF
V gene: TRBV4-1; J gene: TRBJ1-2; CDR3 length: 16; CDR3 protein: CASSRTGGEKTGGYTF
V gene: TRBV19; J gene: TRBJ1-3; CDR3 length: 15; CDR3 protein: CASSRDSRFGNTIYF
V gene: TRBV7-7; J gene: TRBJ2-1; CDR3 length: 14; CDR3 protein: CASSRGTAHNEQFF
V gene: TRBV28; J gene: TRBJ2-1; CDR3 length: 12; CDR3 protein: CAARAGGLGGFF
V gene: TRBV7-2; J gene: TRBJ1-2; CDR3 length: 16; CDR3 protein: CASSSTTSHKIYGYTF
V gene: TRBV5-1; J gene: TRBJ2-1; CDR3 length: 16; CDR3 protein: CASSLVGLRRNNEQFF
V gene: TRBV13; J gene: TRBJ1-2; CDR3 length: 15; CDR3 protein: CASSPSDRRNYGYTF
V gene: TRBV11-3; J gene: TRBJ2-7; CDR3 length: 14; CDR3 protein: CASSLGGGMYEQYF
V gene: TRBV19; J gene: TRBJ2-5; CDR3 length: 14; CDR3 protein: CASSRTGLQETQYF
V gene: TRBV2; J gene: TRBJ2-7; CDR3 length: 15; CDR3 protein: CASSEAIERSYEQYF
V gene: TRBV7-2; J gene: TRBJ2-2; CDR3 length: 15; CDR3 protein: CASTFTGGTTGELFF
V gene: TRBV5-4; J gene: TRBJ2-5; CDR3 length: 16; CDR3 protein: CASSTTSGGHQETQYF
V gene: TRBV28; J gene: TRBJ1-5; CDR3 length: 14; CDR3 protein: CASWGRQGDQPQHF
V gene: TRBV7-2; J gene: TRBJ1-2; CDR3 length: 14; CDR3 protein: CASSLDGLVGAFAF
V gene: TRBV11-2; J gene: TRBJ2-1; CDR3 length: 13; CDR3 protein: CASSPNRGPEQFF
V gene: TRBV6-5; J gene: TRBJ1-1; CDR3 length: 14; CDR3 protein: CASSYGDMNTEAFF
V gene: TRBV7-8; J gene: TRBJ1-1; CDR3 length: 14; CDR3 protein: CASSLGTRETEAFF
V gene: TRBV19; J gene: TRBJ1-5; CDR3 length: 16; CDR3 protein: CASSIVQGAGNQPQHF
V gene: TRBV7-9; J gene: TRBJ1-1; CDR3 length: 15; CDR3 protein: CSSRNHRGANTEAFF
V gene: TRBV4-1; J gene: TRBJ2-5; CDR3 length: 14; CDR3 protein: CASSQPGQQETQYF
V gene: TRBV28; J gene: TRBJ1-1; CDR3 length: 16; CDR3 protein: CASSLGGGRGLSEAFF
V gene: TRBV4-1; J gene: TRBJ2-5; CDR3 length: 14; CDR3 protein: CASSQGSGSETQYF
V gene: TRBV6-6; J gene: TRBJ1-2; CDR3 length: 16; CDR3 protein: CASSYSPLGVDYGYTF
V gene: TRBV6-5; J gene: TRBJ2-7; CDR3 length: 15; CDR3 protein: CASSYFSTGVGEQYF
V gene: TRBV13; J gene: TRBJ1-2; CDR3 length: 16; CDR3 protein: CASNERWNGQSAGYTF